This TCR beta chain comes out of a study of blood T cell repertoires in COVID-19. Participants spanned ages about 18 to 90 years and resided in about 25 US areas. Profiled with immunoSEQ multiplex PCR; TCRdb holds only in-frame clones, not every one. The sample holds around 300,000 clones, about 90% seen once. CDR3 length: 16 amino acids. CDR1 and CDR2 (germline): KGHSH, LQKENI. Unmatched junction bases numbered 10, after V lost 5 bases and J lost 7 bases. The sequence was obtained from a man aged 25-45 years who had recovered from COVID-19. The chain couples TRBV18 to TRBJ2-2; TRBD1 agrees at 10 bases. Sequencing was performed on PBMCs or T cells enriched from blood (not recorded which). The CDR3 here is CASSSSGTGVGGELFF. The DNA of the CDR3 is TGTGCCAGCTCATCGTCCGGGACAGGGGTTGGCGGGGAGCTGTTTTTT.